Below, 20 T cell receptor beta chains from the same sample are listed, as sequenced in a study of T-cell memory formation after mild COVID-19. TCRdb re-analysed the 5' RACE reads in MiXCR, keeping a single row per CDR3 protein. The table has about 150,000 distinct CDR3 sequences, over 6% seen once. The sequenced material came from PBMCs or a T cell subset sorted from them (not recorded which). Receptor source: an adult woman who had mild COVID-19 (a few samples of this study predate the infection). Cell type and time point are not known.

This clonotype was detected a few times. The V call is TRBV4-2, the J call TRBJ1-4; D remains ambiguous. The CDR3 has 15 residues. CDR1 is LGHNA, CDR2 YNFKEQ, per germline. Trimming left V 0 bases short and J 5 bases short, with 10 bases between. In DNA, the CDR3 is TGTGCCAGCAGCCAAGATGGCAGGAGGAATGAAAAACTGTTTTTT. Residues: CASSQDGRRNEKLFF.

This clonotype occurred many times. The chain uses TRBV29-1 and TRBJ2-3; the D gene is possibly TRBD2 (5 bases). The CDR3 is made up of 11 amino acids. Germline V gene lookup returns CDR1 SQVTM and CDR2 ANQGSEA. V was cut by 7 bases and J by 12 bases, with 17 bases left in between. DNA for the CDR3: TGCAGCGCCCGGACTGAGTCCGGTCAGTATTTT. This translates into CSARTESGQYF.

This clonotype was seen ten or more times. The chain carries TRBV29-1 and TRBJ1-5; 8 bases match TRBD1. The CDR3 is 14 amino acids. Germline V CDR1 and CDR2: SQVTM, ANQGSEA. Unmatched junction bases numbered 5, after V lost 6 bases and J lost 1 base. CDR3: CSVGQGGSNQPQHF. DNA for the CDR3: TGCAGCGTCGGACAGGGAGGGAGCAATCAGCCCCAGCATTTT. The full variable domain, in which reference TRBV29-1 and TRBJ1-5 provide the parts outside the CDR3, is SAVISQKPSRDICQRGTSLTIQCQVDSQVTMMFWYRQQPGQSLTLIATANQGSEATYESGFVIDKFPISRPNLTFSTLTVSNMSPEDSSIYLCSVGQGGSNQPQHFGDGTRLSIL.

This clonotype has ten or more counts. The chain employs TRBV7-9 and TRBJ1-2; 8 bases are a match to TRBD1. Germline lookup yields CDR1 SEHNR and CDR2 FQNEAQ (reference sequence). The CDR3 spans 13 residues. Trimming took 5 bases from V and 8 from J; bases not matched to a gene: 7. CDR3 amino acids: CASSPGGHGGYTF. The CDR3 bases are TGTGCCAGCAGCCCAGGGGGCCATGGGGGCTACACCTTC.

This chain joins TRBV6-1 and TRBJ1-6, with D possibly being TRBD1 (5 bases). The CDR3 has 15 amino acids. Per the germline V gene, CDR1 is MNHNS and CDR2 is SASEGT. V dropped 3 bases and J dropped 3 bases, with 9 bases sitting between them. In nucleotides, the CDR3 is TGTGCCAGCAGTGATGGTACAGGCTATAATTCACCCCTCCACTTT. It encodes CASSDGTGYNSPLHF.

This clonotype was counted many times. This chain joins TRBV12-3 or TRBV12-4 and TRBJ2-5; weak D call: TRBD1 (6 bases). The CDR3 runs 13 residues. Trimming shortened V by 5 bases and J by 1 base, and 8 bases separated the two germline ends. The CDR3 loop reads CASSGTIQETQYF. In nucleotides, the CDR3 is TGTGCCAGCAGTGGGACAATCCAAGAGACCCAGTACTTC.

This chain connects TRBV12-3 or TRBV12-4 to TRBJ1-6; the match to TRBD1 covers 11 bases. The length of the CDR3 is 15 residues. With 7 bases clipped from V and 10 bases from J, the junction kept 9 bases outside the gene matches. The CDR3 nucleotides read TGTGCCAGCAAAAAAGATGGGACAGGGGGATCACCCCTCCACTTT. It encodes CASKKDGTGGSPLHF.

This clonotype showed up many times. The chain joins TRBV7-9 to TRBJ2-2; 10 bases align to TRBD1. The CDR3 totals 17 residues. The germline V gene encodes CDR1 SEHNR and CDR2 FQNEAQ (reference sequence). J was trimmed by 4 bases and V by 6 bases; bases with no gene match: 11. The CDR3 spells CASSHTGTGATTGELFF. The CDR3 coding sequence is TGTGCCAGCAGTCATACCGGGACAGGGGCCACCACCGGGGAGCTGTTTTTT.

The sample holds many counts of this clonotype. This rearrangement joins TRBV29-1 to TRBJ2-3, with TRBD2 matching over 9 bases. Germline V gives CDR1 SQVTM, CDR2 ANQGSEA. Trimming removed 5 bases from V and 7 bases from J; junction bases left unmatched: 13. The length of the CDR3 is 15 residues. DNA of the CDR3: TGCAGCGTTCCTGTGGGGCTAGCGGGGACCTATACGCAGTATTTT. Translation gives CSVPVGLAGTYTQYF.

About this clonotype itself: A read error may be the cause here, since a much bigger clone is one base away. Since the CDR3 does not end with the conserved phenylalanine or tryptophan, this likely comes from a read error. The chain joins TRBV5-1 to TRBJ2-5; D gene ambiguous. Germline CDR1 and CDR2: SGHRS and YFSETQ. This CDR3 has 14 amino acids. The ends were cut back, 1 base at V and 2 bases at J, with 9 bases in the middle. The CDR3 protein is CASSLTPAQETQYL. The CDR3 DNA reads TGCGCCAGCAGCTTGACACCAGCACAAGAGACCCAGTACTTA.

This clonotype has at least ten counts. The chain employs TRBV29-1 and TRBJ1-5; TRBD1 is a possible D gene (5 bases). Per the germline V gene, CDR1 is SQVTM and CDR2 is ANQGSEA. This CDR3 spans 12 amino acids. Trimming pared 7 bases from V and 3 bases from J, leaving 10 bases between. The CDR3 coding sequence is TGCAGCGCTCAGGGCTACAATCAGCCCCAGCATTTT. Protein sequence: CSAQGYNQPQHF. The whole variable domain, filled in from reference TRBV29-1 and TRBJ1-5, reads SAVISQKPSRDICQRGTSLTIQCQVDSQVTMMFWYRQQPGQSLTLIATANQGSEATYESGFVIDKFPISRPNLTFSTLTVSNMSPEDSSIYLCSAQGYNQPQHFGDGTRLSIL.

This clonotype has only a few counts. The V and J genes are TRBV30 and TRBJ2-7; 10 bases are a match to TRBD1. The V gene's germline CDR1 is GTSNPN and CDR2 SVGIG (reference sequence). V shed 5 bases and J 3 bases; nucleotides not matched to a gene: 1. The CDR3 contains 12 residues. CDR3 residues: CAWDRGLYEQYF. The CDR3 bases are TGTGCCTGGGACAGGGGGCTCTACGAGCAGTACTTC.

This clonotype was seen ten or more times. The rearrangement joins TRBV12-3 or TRBV12-4 to TRBJ2-3; 7 nucleotides line up with TRBD1. V shed 6 bases and J 1 base; nucleotides not matched to a gene: 7. This CDR3 is built from 15 residues. The CDR3 region has the DNA TGTGCCAGCAGCTCAAACAGGGGACGCACAGATACGCAGTATTTT. Its protein is CASSSNRGRTDTQYF.

The table lists this clonotype with a few counts. The chain combines TRBV7-9 with TRBJ1-6; 8 positions agree with TRBD1. This CDR3 has 17 amino acids. Germline CDR1 is SEHNR and CDR2 is FQNEAQ (reference sequence). V lost 4 bases and J lost 7; bases outside the gene matches: 12. DNA of the CDR3: TGTGCCAGCAGCTCAGCGACAAGGACAGGGAGGAATTCACCCCTCCACTTT. Translation gives CASSSATRTGRNSPLHF. The variable domain in full, with the rest retrieved from reference TRBV7-9 and TRBJ1-6, is DTGVSQNPRHKITKRGQNVTFRCDPISEHNRLYWYRQTLGQGPEFLTYFQNEAQLEKSRLLSDRFSAERPKGSFSTLEIQRTEQGDSAMYLCASSSATRTGRNSPLHFGNGTRLTVT.

J is TRBJ1-1 and V is TRBV7-9; 8 bases agree with TRBD1. The V gene's germline CDR1 is SEHNR and CDR2 FQNEAQ (reference sequence). The trim removed 5 bases at V and 4 bases at J, leaving 6 bases unmatched. This CDR3 has 14 residues. The CDR3 bases are TGTGCCAGCAGCCCGCACACAGGGGGCACTGAAGCTTTCTTT. It specifies CASSPHTGGTEAFF.

The gene calls are TRBV4-3 and TRBJ2-7, with 11 bases matching TRBD2. V dropped 0 bases and J dropped 0; count of bases not matched to a gene: 13. The germline CDR1 and CDR2 sequences are LGHNA and YSLEER. The CDR3 length is 20 residues. The CDR3 is CASSQEPTSGSRLGSYEQYF. DNA for the CDR3: TGCGCCAGCAGCCAAGAGCCAACTAGCGGGAGTAGGTTAGGCTCCTACGAGCAGTACTTC.

Concerning this clonotype: Sequence at one end of the junction differs from germline and may be a read error. The chain combines TRBV29-1 with TRBJ1-3; D is unclear. This CDR3 spans 13 amino acids. Germline assignment: CDR1 SQVTM and CDR2 ANQGSEA. The DNA of the CDR3 is TGCAGCGTTCAGCACGGAATAGGAAGCACCATATATTTT. Translating it yields CSVQHGIGSTIYF.

This clonotype turned up a few times. This chain connects TRBV25-1 to TRBJ1-2, with TRBD1 identical over 8 bases. V lost 2 bases, J lost 7 bases, and 3 bases stayed unmatched. This CDR3 has 13 amino acids. Germline CDR1 reads MGHDK; CDR2 reads SYGVNS. CDR3 amino acids: CASSEHTGGGYTF. In DNA form, the CDR3 reads TGTGCCAGCAGTGAACACACAGGGGGTGGCTACACCTTC.

In its sample, this clonotype was seen many times. The genes are TRBV13 and TRBJ1-5, with D possibly being TRBD1 (6 bases). In germline, CDR1 is PRHDT, CDR2 FYEKMQ (reference sequence). This CDR3 has 12 amino acids. V lost 5 bases and J 9 bases, leaving 11 bases between the germline ends. CDR3 protein: CASSPRGGPQHF. In DNA, the CDR3 is TGTGCCAGCAGCCCCCGAGGGGGGCCCCAGCATTTT.

This clonotype was seen a handful of times. The chain carries TRBV5-4 and TRBJ2-3; D might be TRBD2 (6 bases). With 4 bases removed from V and 3 bases from J, the gap between germline ends came to 12 bases. The CDR3 runs to 14 residues. CDR1 is SGHNT, CDR2 YYREEE, per germline (reference sequence). The CDR3 reads CASSRGERTDTQYF. CDR3 in DNA: TGTGCCAGCAGCCGCGGGGAGAGGACAGATACGCAGTATTTT.